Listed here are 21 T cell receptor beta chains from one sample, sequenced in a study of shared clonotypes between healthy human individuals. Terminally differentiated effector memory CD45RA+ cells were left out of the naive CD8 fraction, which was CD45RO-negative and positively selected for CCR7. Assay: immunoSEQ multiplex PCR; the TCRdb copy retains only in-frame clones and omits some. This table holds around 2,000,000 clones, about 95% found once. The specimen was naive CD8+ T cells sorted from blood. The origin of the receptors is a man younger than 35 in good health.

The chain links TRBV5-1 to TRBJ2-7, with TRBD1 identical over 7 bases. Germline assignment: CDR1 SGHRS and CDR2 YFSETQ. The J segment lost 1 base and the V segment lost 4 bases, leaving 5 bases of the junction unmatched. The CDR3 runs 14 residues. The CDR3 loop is CASSPRQGSYEQYF. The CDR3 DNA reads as TGCGCCAGCAGCCCAAGACAGGGATCCTACGAGCAGTACTTC. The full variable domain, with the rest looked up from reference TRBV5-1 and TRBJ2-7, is KAGVTQTPRYLIKTRGQQVTLSCSPISGHRSVSWYQQTPGQGLQFLFEYFSETQRNKGNFPGRFSGRQFSNSRSEMNVSTLELGDSALYLCASSPRQGSYEQYFGPGTRLTVT.

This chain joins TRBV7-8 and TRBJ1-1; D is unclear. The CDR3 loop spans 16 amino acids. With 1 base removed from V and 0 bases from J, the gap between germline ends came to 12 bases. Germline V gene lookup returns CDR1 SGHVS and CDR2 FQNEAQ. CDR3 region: CASSLGGGGLNTEAFF. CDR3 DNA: TGTGCCAGCAGCTTAGGCGGCGGAGGGTTGAACACTGAAGCTTTCTTT.

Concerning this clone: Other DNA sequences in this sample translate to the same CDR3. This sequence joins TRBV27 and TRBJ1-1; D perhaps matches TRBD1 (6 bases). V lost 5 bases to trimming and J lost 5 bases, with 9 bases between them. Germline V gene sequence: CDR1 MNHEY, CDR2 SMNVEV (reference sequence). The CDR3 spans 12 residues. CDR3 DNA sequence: TGTGCCAGCAGTAGGGGGGGGACTGAAGCTTTCTTT. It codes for CASSRGGTEAFF.

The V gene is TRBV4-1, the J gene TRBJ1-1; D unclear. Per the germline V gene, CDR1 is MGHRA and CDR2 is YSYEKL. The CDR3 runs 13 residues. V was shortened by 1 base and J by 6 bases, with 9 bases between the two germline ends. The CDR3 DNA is TGCGCCAGCAGCCAAGCCCGAAGGTCTGAAGCTTTCTTT. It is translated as CASSQARRSEAFF.

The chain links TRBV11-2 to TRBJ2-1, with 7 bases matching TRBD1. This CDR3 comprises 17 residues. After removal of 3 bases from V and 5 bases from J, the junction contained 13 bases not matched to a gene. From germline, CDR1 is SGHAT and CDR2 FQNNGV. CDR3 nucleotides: TGTGCCAGCAGCTTCCGCGACAGGGAAGGTATAGACAATGAGCAGTTCTTC. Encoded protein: CASSFRDREGIDNEQFF.

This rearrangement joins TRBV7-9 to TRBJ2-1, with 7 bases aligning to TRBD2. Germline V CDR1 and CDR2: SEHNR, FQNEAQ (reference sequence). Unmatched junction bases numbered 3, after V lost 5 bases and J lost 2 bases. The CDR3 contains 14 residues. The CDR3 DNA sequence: TGTGCCAGCAGCGGACTAGAACCCTACAATGAGCAGTTCTTC. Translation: CASSGLEPYNEQFF.

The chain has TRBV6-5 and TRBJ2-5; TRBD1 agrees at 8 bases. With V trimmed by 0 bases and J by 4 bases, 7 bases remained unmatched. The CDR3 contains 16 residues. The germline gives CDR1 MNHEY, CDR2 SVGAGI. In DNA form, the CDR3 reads TGTGCCAGCAGTTACTCGAACCAGGGGGCTGGAGAGACCCAGTACTTC. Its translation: CASSYSNQGAGETQYF.

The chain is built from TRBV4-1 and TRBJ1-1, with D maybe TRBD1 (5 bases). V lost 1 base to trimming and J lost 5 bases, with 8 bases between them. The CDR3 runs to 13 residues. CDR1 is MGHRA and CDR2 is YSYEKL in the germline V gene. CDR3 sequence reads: CASSQGGRTEAFF. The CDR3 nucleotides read TGCGCCAGCAGCCAAGGGGGGAGGACTGAAGCTTTCTTT.

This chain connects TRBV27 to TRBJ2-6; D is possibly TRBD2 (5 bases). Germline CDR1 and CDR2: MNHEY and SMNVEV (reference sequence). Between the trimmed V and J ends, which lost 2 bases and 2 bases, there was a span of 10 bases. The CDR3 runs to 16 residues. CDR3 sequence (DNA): TGTGCCAGCAGTTTAATCGGGATCGCTGGGGCCAACGTCCTGACTTTC. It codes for CASSLIGIAGANVLTF.

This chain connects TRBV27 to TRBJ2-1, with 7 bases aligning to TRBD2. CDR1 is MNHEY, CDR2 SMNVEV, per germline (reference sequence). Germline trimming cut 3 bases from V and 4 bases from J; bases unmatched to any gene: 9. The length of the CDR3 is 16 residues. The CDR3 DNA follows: TGTGCCAGCAGTTTTACTCTAGCGGCCAGTTACAATGAGCAGTTCTTC. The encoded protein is CASSFTLAASYNEQFF.

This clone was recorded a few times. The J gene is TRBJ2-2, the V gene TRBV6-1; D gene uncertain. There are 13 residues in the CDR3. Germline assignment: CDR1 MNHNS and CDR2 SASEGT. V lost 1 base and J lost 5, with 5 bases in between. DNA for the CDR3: TGTGCCAGCAGTGAAGATTCGACCGGGGAGCTGTTTTTT. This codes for CASSEDSTGELFF.

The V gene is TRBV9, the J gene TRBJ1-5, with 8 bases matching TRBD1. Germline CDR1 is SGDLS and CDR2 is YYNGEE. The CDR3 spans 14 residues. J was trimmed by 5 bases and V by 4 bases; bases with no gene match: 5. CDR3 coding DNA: TGTGCCAGCAGCCCGACAGGGGCCGATCAGCCCCAGCATTTT. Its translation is CASSPTGADQPQHF. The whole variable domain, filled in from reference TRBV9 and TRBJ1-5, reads DSGVTQTPKHLITATGQRVTLRCSPRSGDLSVYWYQQSLDQGLQFLIQYYNGEERAKGNILERFSAQQFPDLHSELNLSSLELGDSALYFCASSPTGADQPQHFGDGTRLSIL.

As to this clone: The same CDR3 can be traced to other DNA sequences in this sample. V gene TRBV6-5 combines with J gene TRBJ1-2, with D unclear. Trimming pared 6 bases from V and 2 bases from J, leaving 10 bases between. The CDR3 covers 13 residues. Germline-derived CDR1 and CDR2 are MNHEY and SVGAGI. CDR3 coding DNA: TGTGCCAGCAGCCCGACGGGGAACTATGGCTACACCTTC. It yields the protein CASSPTGNYGYTF.

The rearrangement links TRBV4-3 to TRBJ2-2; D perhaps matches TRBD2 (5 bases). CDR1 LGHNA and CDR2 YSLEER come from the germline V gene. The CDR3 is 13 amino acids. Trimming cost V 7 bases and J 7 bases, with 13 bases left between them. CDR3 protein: CASKNRTDGELFF. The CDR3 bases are TGCGCCAGCAAAAACCGGACTGACGGGGAGCTGTTTTTT.

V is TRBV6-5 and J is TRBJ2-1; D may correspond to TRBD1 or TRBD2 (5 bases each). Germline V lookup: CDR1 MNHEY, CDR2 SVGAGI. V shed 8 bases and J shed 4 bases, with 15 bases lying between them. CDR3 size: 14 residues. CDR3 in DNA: TGTGCCAGCTCAGGGTTGGGCGGGTACAATGAGCAGTTCTTC. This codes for CASSGLGGYNEQFF.

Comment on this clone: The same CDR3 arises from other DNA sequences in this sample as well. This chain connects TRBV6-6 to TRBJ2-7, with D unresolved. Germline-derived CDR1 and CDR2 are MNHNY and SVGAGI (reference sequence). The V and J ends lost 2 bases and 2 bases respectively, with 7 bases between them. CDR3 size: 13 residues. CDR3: CASSYAGPYEQYF. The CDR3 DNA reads TGTGCCAGCAGTTACGCCGGTCCCTACGAGCAGTACTTC.

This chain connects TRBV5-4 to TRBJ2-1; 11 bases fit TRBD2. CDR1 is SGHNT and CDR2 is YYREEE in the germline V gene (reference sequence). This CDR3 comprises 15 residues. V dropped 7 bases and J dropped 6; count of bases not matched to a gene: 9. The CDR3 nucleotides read TGTGCCAGCGCCCTTACTAGCGGGAGTGGCAATGAGCAGTTCTTC. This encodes CASALTSGSGNEQFF.

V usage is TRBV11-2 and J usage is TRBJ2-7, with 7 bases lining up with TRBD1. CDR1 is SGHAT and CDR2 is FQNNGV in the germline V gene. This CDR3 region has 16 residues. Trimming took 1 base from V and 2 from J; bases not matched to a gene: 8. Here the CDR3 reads CASSLVGPGTAYEQYF. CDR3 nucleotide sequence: TGTGCCAGCAGCTTAGTAGGACCCGGGACAGCCTACGAGCAGTACTTC.

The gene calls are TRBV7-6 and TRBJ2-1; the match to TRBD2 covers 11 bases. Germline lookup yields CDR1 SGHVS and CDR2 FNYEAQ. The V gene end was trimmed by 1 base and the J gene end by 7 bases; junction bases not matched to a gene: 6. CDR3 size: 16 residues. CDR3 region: CASSLERTSGLNEQFF. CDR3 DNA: TGTGCCAGCAGCTTAGAACGGACTAGCGGGCTAAATGAGCAGTTCTTC.

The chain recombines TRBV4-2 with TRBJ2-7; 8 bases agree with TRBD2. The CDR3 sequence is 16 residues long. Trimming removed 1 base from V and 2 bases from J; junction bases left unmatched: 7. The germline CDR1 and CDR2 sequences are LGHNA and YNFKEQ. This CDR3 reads CASSQVGRDNTYEQYF. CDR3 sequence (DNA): TGTGCCAGCAGCCAAGTCGGGAGGGACAACACCTACGAGCAGTACTTC.

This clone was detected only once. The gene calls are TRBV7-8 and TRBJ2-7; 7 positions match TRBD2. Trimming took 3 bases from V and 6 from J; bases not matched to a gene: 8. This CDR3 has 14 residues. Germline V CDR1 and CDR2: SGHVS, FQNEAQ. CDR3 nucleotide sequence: TGTGCCAGCAGCTTGGGTGGGGAGGGACCCGAGCAGTACTTC. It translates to CASSLGGEGPEQYF.